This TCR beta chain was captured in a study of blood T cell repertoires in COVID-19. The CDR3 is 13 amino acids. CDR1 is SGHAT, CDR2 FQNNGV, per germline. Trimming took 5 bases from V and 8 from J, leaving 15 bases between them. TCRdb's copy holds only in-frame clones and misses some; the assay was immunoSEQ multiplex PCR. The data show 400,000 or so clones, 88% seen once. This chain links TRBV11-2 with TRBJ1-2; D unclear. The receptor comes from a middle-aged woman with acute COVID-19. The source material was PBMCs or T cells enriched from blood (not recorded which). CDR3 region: CASSPGSVGGYTF. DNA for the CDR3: TGTGCCAGCAGCCCGGGGTCCGTAGGGGGCTACACCTTC.